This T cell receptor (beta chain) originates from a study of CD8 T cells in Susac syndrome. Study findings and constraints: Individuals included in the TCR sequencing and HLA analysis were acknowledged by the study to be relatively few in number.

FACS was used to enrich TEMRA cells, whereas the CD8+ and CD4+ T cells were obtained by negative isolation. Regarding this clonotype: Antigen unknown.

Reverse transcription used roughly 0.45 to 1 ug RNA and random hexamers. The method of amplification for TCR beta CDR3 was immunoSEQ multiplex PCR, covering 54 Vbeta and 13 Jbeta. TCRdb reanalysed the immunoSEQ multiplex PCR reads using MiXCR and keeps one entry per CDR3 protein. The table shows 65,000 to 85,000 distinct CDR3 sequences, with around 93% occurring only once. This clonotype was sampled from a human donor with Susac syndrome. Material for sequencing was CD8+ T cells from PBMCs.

The CDR3 here is CASSLWGGQPQHF. The CDR3 region has the DNA TGTGCCAGCAGCTTATGGGGAGGCCAGCCCCAGCATTTT. V is TRBV7-2 and J is TRBJ1-5; D not certain. V was clipped by 2 bases and J by 7 bases, with 9 bases between them. The CDR3 is 13 amino acids. Germline V gene lookup returns CDR1 SGHTA and CDR2 FQGNSA. The full variable domain, completed using reference TRBV7-2 and TRBJ1-5, is GAGVSQSPSNKVTEKGKDVELRCDPISGHTALYWYRQSLGQGLEFLIYFQGNSAPDKSGLPSDRFSAERTGGSVSTLTIQRTQQEDSAVYLCASSLWGGQPQHFGDGTRLSIL.